The clone carrying this T cell receptor (beta chain) occurred once. These data belong to a study of blood T cell repertoires in COVID-19. Study details: Sites across the United States, Italy and Spain contributed samples from acute and convalescent COVID-19. T cells, B-cell-depleted T cells, or PBMCs provided the cDNA or gDNA that served as material.

The authors' processing: Estimated nucleated cell counts came from reference gene primer amplification. TCRdb keeps only in-frame clones here, not all; method: immunoSEQ multiplex PCR. The V and J calls and the clone size are those of that table, but D and trimming were determined from the DNA. Of fewer than 100,000 clones listed, around nine tenths were seen once; the top ten hold 10%. V shed 6 bases, J shed 3 bases, and the junction held 4 bases outside the gene matches. The CDR3 extends over 14 amino acids. Germline loops: CDR1 SGHDN, CDR2 FVKESK. The chain is built from TRBV14 and TRBJ2-1, with 8 bases lining up with TRBD2. The clonotype comes from a man in his forties or fifties with acute or convalescent COVID-19. The source material was peripheral blood. The DNA for the CDR3 is TGTGCCAGCAGTAGACTAGCGAACTACAATGAGCAGTTCTTC. Residues: CASSRLANYNEQFF.